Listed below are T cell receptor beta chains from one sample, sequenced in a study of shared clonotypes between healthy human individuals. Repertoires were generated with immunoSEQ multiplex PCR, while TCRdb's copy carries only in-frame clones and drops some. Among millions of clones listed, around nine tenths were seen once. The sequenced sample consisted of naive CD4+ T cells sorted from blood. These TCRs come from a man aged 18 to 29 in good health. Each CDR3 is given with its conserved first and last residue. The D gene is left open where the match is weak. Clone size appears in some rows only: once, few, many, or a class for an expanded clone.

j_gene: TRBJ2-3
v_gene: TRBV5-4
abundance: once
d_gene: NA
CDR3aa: CASSVPGADTQYF
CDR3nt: TGTGCCAGCAGTGTCCCCGGGGCAGATACGCAGTATTTT

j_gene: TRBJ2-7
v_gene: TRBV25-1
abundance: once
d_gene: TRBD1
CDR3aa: CASSGAPRTGGYEQYF
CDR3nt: TGTGCCAGCAGTGGCGCCCCAAGGACAGGGGGGTACGAGCAGTACTTC

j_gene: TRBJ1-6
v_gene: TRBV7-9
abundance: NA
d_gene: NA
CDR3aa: CASSLAPDSPLHF
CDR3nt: TGTGCCAGCAGCTTAGCGCCGGATTCACCCCTCCACTTT

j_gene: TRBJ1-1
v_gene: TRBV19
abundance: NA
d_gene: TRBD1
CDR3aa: CASRQQGANTEAFF
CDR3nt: TGTGCCAGTAGACAACAGGGGGCTAACACTGAAGCTTTCTTT

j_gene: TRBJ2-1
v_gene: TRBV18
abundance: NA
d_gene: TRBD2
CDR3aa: CASSASSGGDEQFF
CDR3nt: TGTGCCAGCTCAGCCTCTAGCGGGGGTGATGAGCAGTTCTTC

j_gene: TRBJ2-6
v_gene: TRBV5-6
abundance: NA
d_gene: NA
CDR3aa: CASSSRGSGANVLTF
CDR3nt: TGTGCCAGCAGCTCGCGAGGTTCTGGGGCCAACGTCCTGACTTTC

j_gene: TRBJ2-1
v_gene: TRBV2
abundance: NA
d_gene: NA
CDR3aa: CASKRGVTYNEQFF
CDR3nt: TGTGCCAGCAAGAGGGGGGTTACCTACAATGAGCAGTTCTTC

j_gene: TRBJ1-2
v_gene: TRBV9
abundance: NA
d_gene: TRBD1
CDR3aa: CASSVGPTPGQGNGYTF
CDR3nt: TGTGCCAGCAGCGTAGGACCGACCCCGGGACAGGGGAATGGCTACACCTTC

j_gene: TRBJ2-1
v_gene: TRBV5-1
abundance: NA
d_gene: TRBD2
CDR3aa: CASSQYSGTNGDEQFF
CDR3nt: TGCGCCAGCAGCCAGTATAGCGGGACCAACGGGGATGAGCAGTTCTTC

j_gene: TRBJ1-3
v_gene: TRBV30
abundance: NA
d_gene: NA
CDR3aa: CAWSVTRRGSGNTIYF
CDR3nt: TGTGCCTGGAGTGTAACTCGGAGGGGCTCTGGAAACACCATATATTTT

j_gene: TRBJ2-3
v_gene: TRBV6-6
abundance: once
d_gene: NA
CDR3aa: CASSSRSTGADTQYF
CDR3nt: TGTGCCAGCAGCTCCCGATCGACAGGCGCAGATACGCAGTATTTT

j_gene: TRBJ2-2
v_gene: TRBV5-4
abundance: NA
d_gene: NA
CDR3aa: CASSSRTLNTGELFF
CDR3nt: TGTGCCAGCAGCTCCCGGACTCTGAACACCGGGGAGCTGTTTTTT

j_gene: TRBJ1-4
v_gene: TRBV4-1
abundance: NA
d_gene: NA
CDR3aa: CASSQATRANNEKLFF
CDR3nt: TGCGCCAGCAGCCAAGCGACTCGGGCCAATAATGAAAAACTGTTTTTT

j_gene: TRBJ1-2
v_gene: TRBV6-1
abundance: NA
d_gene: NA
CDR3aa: CASRAVGFENYGYTF
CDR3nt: TGTGCCAGCAGGGCGGTTGGCTTTGAGAACTATGGCTACACCTTC

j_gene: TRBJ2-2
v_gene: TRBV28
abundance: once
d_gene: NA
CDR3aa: CASSWGAGELFF
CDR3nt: TGTGCCAGCAGTTGGGGGGCCGGGGAGCTGTTTTTT

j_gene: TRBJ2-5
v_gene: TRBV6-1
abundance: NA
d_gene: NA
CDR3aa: CASSAPPYPQETQYF
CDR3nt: TGTGCCAGCAGTGCCCCCCCCTACCCCCAAGAGACCCAGTACTTC

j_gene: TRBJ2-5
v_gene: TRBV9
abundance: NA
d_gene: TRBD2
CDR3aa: CASSYPSGGKETQYF
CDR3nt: TGTGCCAGCAGCTATCCTAGCGGGGGAAAAGAGACCCAGTACTTC

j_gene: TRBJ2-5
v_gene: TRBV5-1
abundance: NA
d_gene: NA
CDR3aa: CASSEPRGEQYF
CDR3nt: TGCGCCAGCAGCGAGCCCCGTGGGGAGCAGTACTTC

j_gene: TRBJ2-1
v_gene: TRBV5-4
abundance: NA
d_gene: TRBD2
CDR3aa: CASSPPGSAGGRNEQFF
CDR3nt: TGTGCCAGCAGCCCCCCAGGTTCAGCGGGAGGGCGCAATGAGCAGTTCTTC

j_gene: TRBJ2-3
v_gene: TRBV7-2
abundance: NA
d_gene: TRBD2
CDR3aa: CASSLHRGLAEGTDTQYF
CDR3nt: TGTGCCAGCAGCCTCCACCGGGGACTAGCGGAGGGCACAGATACGCAGTATTTT

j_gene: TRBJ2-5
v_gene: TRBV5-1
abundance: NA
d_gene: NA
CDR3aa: CASSLRGSQETQYF
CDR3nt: TGCGCCAGCAGCCTAAGGGGTTCTCAAGAGACCCAGTACTTC

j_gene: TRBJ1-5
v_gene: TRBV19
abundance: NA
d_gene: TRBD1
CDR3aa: CASSPYRGQPQHF
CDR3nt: TGTGCCAGTAGTCCCTACAGGGGACAGCCCCAGCATTTT

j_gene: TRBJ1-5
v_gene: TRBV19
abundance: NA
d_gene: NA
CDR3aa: CASSRPANQPQHF
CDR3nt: TGTGCCAGTAGTCGACCGGCGAATCAGCCCCAGCATTTT

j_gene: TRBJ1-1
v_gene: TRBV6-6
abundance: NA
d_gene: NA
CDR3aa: CASSYPIQEAFF
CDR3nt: TGTGCCAGCAGTTACCCAATACAGGAAGCTTTCTTT